This T cell receptor (beta chain) is from a study of glioma-infiltrating T cells after dendritic cell vaccination. Trimming cost V 0 bases and J 3 bases; bases outside gene matches: 3. CDR3 length: 14 residues. The germline V gene has CDR1 SGHRS and CDR2 YFSETQ. The data were produced by immunoSEQ multiplex PCR, yet TCRdb's version contains in-frame clones alone and is incomplete. Altogether tens of thousands of clones are present, roughly 84% being singletons, with the ten largest covering approximately 2.4%. Sample time point: after dendritic cell vaccination, including at tumor progression/relapse.

The TCR sequence derives from a human donor with glioblastoma. The chain uses TRBV5-1 and TRBJ2-7; 7 positions match TRBD1. This specimen consisted of blood, obtained after dendritic cell vaccination. This chain's CDR3 is CASSLGHRGYEQYF. For the CDR3, the DNA is TGCGCCAGCAGCTTGGGTCACAGGGGCTACGAGCAGTACTTC.